The 31 T cell receptor beta chains below were found in one sample sequenced in a study of lymphopenia after photon versus proton radiotherapy. Repertoires were generated with immunoSEQ multiplex PCR, while TCRdb's copy carries only in-frame clones and drops some. Here the sample spans 25,000 to 30,000 clones, roughly 90% being singletons. The sample consisted of peripheral blood, taken from a patient treated with photon-based radiotherapy. Receptors originate from a woman aged 50 to 60 with cholangiocarcinoma.

To note about this clone: This sample includes further DNA sequences coding for the same CDR3. Here the CDR3 reads CASSYSLAGTTYEQYF. The CDR3 DNA follows: TGTGCCAGCAGTTACTCCTTAGCCGGGACCACCTACGAGCAGTACTTC. The J gene is TRBJ2-7, the V gene TRBV6-5; D assignment may be TRBD1 or TRBD2 (5 bases each). CDR1 is MNHEY and CDR2 is SVGAGI in the germline V gene. Trimming pared 0 bases from V and 2 bases from J, leaving 14 bases between. CDR3 length: 16 amino acids.

The genes are TRBV7-2 and TRBJ2-7; 9 bases fit TRBD1. Germline V gene lookup returns CDR1 SGHTA and CDR2 FQGNSA. The CDR3 sequence is 14 residues long. V trimming: 0 bases; J trimming: 7 bases; junction bases outside the gene matches: 4. As DNA, the CDR3 is TGTGCCAGCAGCTTAGCGTGGACAGGGGAGGAGCAGTACTTC. Encoded protein: CASSLAWTGEEQYF. The full variable domain, with the rest looked up from reference TRBV7-2 and TRBJ2-7, is GAGVSQSPSNKVTEKGKDVELRCDPISGHTALYWYRQSLGQGLEFLIYFQGNSAPDKSGLPSDRFSAERTGGSVSTLTIQRTQQEDSAVYLCASSLAWTGEEQYFGPGTRLTVT.

The V call is TRBV7-9, the J call TRBJ1-4, with D uncertain. This CDR3 has 14 amino acids. V was pared by 2 bases and J by 8 bases, with 12 bases between. Germline V CDR1 and CDR2: SEHNR, FQNEAQ (reference sequence). The CDR3 loop reads CASSLWEGKEKLFF. CDR3 coding DNA: TGTGCCAGCAGCTTATGGGAGGGAAAGGAAAAACTGTTTTTT.

This clone was observed once. The V call is TRBV7-6, the J call TRBJ2-6; TRBD1 agrees at 8 bases. The CDR3 loop spans 20 amino acids. V dropped 2 bases and J dropped 4; count of bases not matched to a gene: 16. CDR1 is SGHVS, CDR2 FNYEAQ, per germline. CDR3 sequence reads: CASSLPPDRQGARGANVLTF. CDR3 nucleotide sequence: TGTGCCAGCAGCTTACCCCCCGATAGGCAGGGGGCGCGGGGGGCCAACGTCCTGACTTTC. The full variable domain, in which reference TRBV7-6 and TRBJ2-6 provide the parts outside the CDR3, is GAGVSQSPRYKVTKRGQDVALRCDPISGHVSLYWYRQALGQGPEFLTYFNYEAQQDKSGLPNDRFSAERPEGSISTLTIQRTEQRDSAMYRCASSLPPDRQGARGANVLTFGAGSRLTVL.

The chain is built from TRBV6-4 and TRBJ2-7; TRBD2 is a possible D gene (5 bases). V gave up 3 bases and J gave up 5 bases, with 23 bases separating them. The CDR3 extends over 17 amino acids. Germline V gives CDR1 MRHNA, CDR2 SNTAGT. CDR3 nucleotide sequence: TGTGCCAGCAGTGAACCCGGCCCCTGTCGCTTCGGGGACGAGCAGTACTTC. It is translated as CASSEPGPCRFGDEQYF.

The V gene is TRBV11-2, the J gene TRBJ1-2, with no clear D. There are 16 residues in the CDR3. Germline V gives CDR1 SGHAT, CDR2 FQNNGV. Trimming pared 2 bases from V and 0 bases from J, leaving 13 bases between. This CDR3 reads CASSLPSVVANYGYTF. As DNA, the CDR3 is TGTGCCAGCAGCTTACCCTCCGTGGTGGCTAACTATGGCTACACCTTC. The variable domain in full, completed from reference TRBV11-2 and TRBJ1-2, reads EAGVAQSPRYKIIEKRQSVAFWCNPISGHATLYWYQQILGQGPKLLIQFQNNGVVDDSQLPKDRFSAERLKGVDSTLKIQPAKLEDSAVYLCASSLPSVVANYGYTFGSGTRLTVV.

The chain carries TRBV30 and TRBJ2-3; 7 bases align to TRBD2. The CDR3 totals 15 residues. Germline V gene sequence: CDR1 GTSNPN, CDR2 SVGIG (reference sequence). V was clipped by 5 bases and J by 2 bases; unmatched bases: 10. CDR3 in amino acids: CAWAPQRGLTDTQYF. The CDR3 DNA sequence: TGTGCCTGGGCCCCCCAGCGGGGCCTCACAGATACGCAGTATTTT.

In this sample, this clone turned up once. This chain uses TRBV6-5 with TRBJ1-3, with D maybe TRBD1 (5 bases). The CDR3 covers 16 residues. Germline V lookup: CDR1 MNHEY, CDR2 SVGAGI. Trimming left V 0 bases short and J 0 bases short, with 9 bases between. The chain's CDR3 is CASSYSRGTSGNTIYF. The CDR3 coding sequence is TGTGCCAGCAGTTACTCAAGAGGGACCTCTGGAAACACCATATATTTT.

V gene TRBV2 combines with J gene TRBJ1-2; no firm D call. Between the trimmed V and J ends, which lost 1 base and 2 bases, there was a span of 5 bases. The CDR3 contains 13 residues. Germline V gene data show CDR1 as SNHLY and CDR2 as FYNNEI. The CDR3 spells CASSEVGNYGYTF. Here the CDR3 DNA reads TGTGCCAGCAGTGAAGTGGGGAACTATGGCTACACCTTC.

V and J are TRBV27 and TRBJ1-5; perhaps TRBD1 as D (6 bases). The germline V gene has CDR1 MNHEY and CDR2 SMNVEV (reference sequence). Trimming took 8 bases from V and 4 from J, leaving 21 bases between them. CDR3 length: 16 residues. CDR3 coding DNA: TGTGCCAGCGCCGGGACACCGACCGTGCTAAATCAGCCCCAGCATTTT. Its protein product is CASAGTPTVLNQPQHF.

V and J are TRBV2 and TRBJ2-1; 7 nucleotides align to TRBD1. Per germline, CDR1 SNHLY and CDR2 FYNNEI. CDR3 length equals 14 residues. With 5 bases clipped from V and 5 bases from J, the junction kept 6 bases outside the gene matches. As DNA, the CDR3 is TGTGCCAGCAGTTCCGGGACAGTCAACAATGAGCAGTTCTTC. Translating it yields CASSSGTVNNEQFF.

This chain links TRBV6-5 with TRBJ1-3; unclear D gene. The V end was cut by 8 bases, the J end by 3 bases, with 5 bases between. The germline V gene has CDR1 MNHEY and CDR2 SVGAGI. This CDR3 is 11 amino acids long. The CDR3 DNA sequence: TGTGCCAGCCTCGGTGGAAACACCATATATTTT. Protein: CASLGGNTIYF.

The CDR3 protein is CASRLRTANTEAFF. The CDR3 DNA reads TGCGCCAGCAGACTCCGGACAGCGAACACTGAAGCTTTCTTT. The V call is TRBV10-2, the J call TRBJ1-1; the D gene is possibly TRBD1 (6 bases). Between the trimmed V and J ends, which lost 6 bases and 1 base, there was a span of 12 bases. In germline, CDR1 is WSHSY, CDR2 SAAADI. This CDR3 comprises 14 residues.

The CDR3 reads CASSPGQASAGELFF. The CDR3 nucleotides are TGTGCCAGCTCACCAGGCCAGGCAAGCGCCGGGGAGCTGTTTTTT. J is TRBJ2-2 and V is TRBV18; D gene ambiguous. Trimming took off 2 bases at V and 6 bases at J, with 13 bases between the two ends. The V gene's germline CDR1 is KGHSH and CDR2 LQKENI. This CDR3 has 15 residues.

V usage is TRBV7-2 and J usage is TRBJ1-2, with D perhaps matching TRBD1 (5 bases). The CDR3 length is 15 residues. CDR1 is SGHTA and CDR2 is FQGNSA in the germline V gene. With 2 bases removed from V and 5 bases from J, the gap between germline ends came to 15 bases. CDR3 sequence: CASSLPGNIMYGYTF. Here the CDR3 DNA reads TGTGCCAGCAGCTTACCAGGGAATATTATGTATGGCTACACCTTC.

V and J are TRBV5-6 and TRBJ1-2; D remains unclear. The CDR3 extends over 12 amino acids. Germline values: CDR1 SGHDT, CDR2 YYEEEE. Trimming left V 0 bases short and J 4 bases short, with 4 bases between. The CDR3 sequence: CASSLVTYGYTF. DNA of the CDR3: TGTGCCAGCAGCTTGGTTACCTATGGCTACACCTTC.

This chain uses TRBV5-4 with TRBJ2-1; 7 nucleotides agree with TRBD1. CDR3 length: 15 amino acids. Losses at the gene ends were 5 bases for V and 4 bases for J; bases not matched to a gene: 9. Germline V lookup: CDR1 SGHNT, CDR2 YYREEE (reference sequence). The CDR3 nucleotides read TGTGCCAGCAGATACGACAGGGCCCAATACAATGAGCAGTTCTTC. Its translation: CASRYDRAQYNEQFF.

The chain has TRBV7-9 and TRBJ1-2, with D hard to call. Per the germline V gene, CDR1 is SEHNR and CDR2 is FQNEAQ (reference sequence). Trimming took 0 bases from V and 8 from J, leaving 10 bases between them. The CDR3 length is 13 residues. The CDR3 coding sequence is TGTGCCAGCAGCTTAGCAGGGAAACGAGGCTACACCTTC. Its translation is CASSLAGKRGYTF.

This clone was seen just once. V usage is TRBV11-2 and J usage is TRBJ2-3; D remains unclear. Trimming shortened V by 4 bases and J by 1 base, and 6 bases separated the two germline ends. Germline loops: CDR1 SGHAT, CDR2 FQNNGV. The CDR3 length is 13 residues. CDR3 sequence: CASSSLGTDTQYF. Written as DNA, the CDR3 is TGTGCCAGCAGCTCACTCGGCACAGATACGCAGTATTTT.

The gene calls are TRBV7-6 and TRBJ2-5; 11 bases fit TRBD2. The V and J ends lost 5 bases and 7 bases, in that order; junction bases with no gene match: 6. This CDR3 is 14 amino acids long. The germline V gene encodes CDR1 SGHVS and CDR2 FNYEAQ. CDR3 sequence reads: CASSPGTSGGTQYF. The CDR3 DNA is TGTGCCAGCAGCCCCGGGACTAGCGGAGGGACCCAGTACTTC.

This chain joins TRBV7-2 and TRBJ2-5; D assignment may be TRBD1 or TRBD2 (6 bases each). The germline CDR1 and CDR2 sequences are SGHTA and FQGNSA. V dropped 1 base and J dropped 1 base, with 13 bases sitting between them. This CDR3 region has 16 residues. The CDR3 sequence is CASSLVTKGGQETQYF. CDR3 nucleotide sequence: TGTGCCAGCAGCTTAGTTACCAAGGGGGGCCAAGAGACCCAGTACTTC.

CDR3 coding DNA: TGTGCCAGCAGCCTAGTTGCAGGGCCTGCGGCTTTCTTT. Translated, it gives CASSLVAGPAAFF. The V and J genes are TRBV7-8 and TRBJ1-1; D may be TRBD1 (5 bases). The CDR3 consists of 13 residues. V was cut by 5 bases and J by 11 bases, with 18 bases left in between. Germline V lookup: CDR1 SGHVS, CDR2 FQNEAQ.

The chain links TRBV7-9 to TRBJ1-1, with D hard to call. V lost 5 bases and J 1 base, leaving 11 bases between the germline ends. The CDR3 is 14 residues long. From germline, CDR1 is SEHNR and CDR2 FQNEAQ (reference sequence). The chain's CDR3 is CASSKPLENTEAFF. As DNA, the CDR3 is TGTGCCAGCAGCAAGCCCCTCGAGAACACTGAAGCTTTCTTT.

The CDR3 loop is CASSLSLPSPLHF. DNA for the CDR3: TGTGCCAGCAGTTTATCTCTCCCATCACCCCTCCACTTT. This rearrangement joins TRBV27 to TRBJ1-6; no clear D gene. V shed 0 bases and J shed 10 bases, with 7 bases lying between them. Germline-derived CDR1 and CDR2 are MNHEY and SMNVEV (reference sequence). This CDR3 has 13 amino acids.

V usage is TRBV18 and J usage is TRBJ1-2; weak D call: TRBD1 (5 bases). V lost 3 bases, J lost 6 bases, and 17 bases lay in between. Looked up from germline, CDR1 is KGHSH and CDR2 is LQKENI. The CDR3 totals 15 residues. The CDR3 reads CASSPERLGENGYTF. The CDR3 DNA is TGTGCCAGCTCACCGGAGCGGTTGGGGGAGAATGGCTACACCTTC.

The chain recombines TRBV7-6 with TRBJ2-3; D is possibly TRBD2 (5 bases). Germline-derived CDR1 and CDR2 are SGHVS and FNYEAQ. The CDR3 covers 14 residues. Trimming stripped 1 base from V and 4 bases from J, with 9 bases between. The CDR3 is CASSLDSAPDTQYF. In DNA, the CDR3 is TGTGCCAGCAGCTTAGATAGCGCACCAGATACGCAGTATTTT.

This rearrangement joins TRBV5-4 to TRBJ2-3; 7 bases map to TRBD1. V was clipped by 3 bases and J by 6 bases; unmatched bases: 7. Germline CDR1 reads SGHNT; CDR2 reads YYREEE (reference sequence). This CDR3 has 14 residues. Written as DNA, the CDR3 is TGTGCCAGCAGCTACTGGGACAGCGGCGATACGCAGTATTTT. Protein sequence: CASSYWDSGDTQYF. Full variable domain (outside the CDR3, taken from reference TRBV5-4 and TRBJ2-3): ETGVTQSPTHLIKTRGQQVTLRCSSQSGHNTVSWYQQALGQGPQFIFQYYREEENGRGNFPPRFSGLQFPNYSSELNVNALELDDSALYLCASSYWDSGDTQYFGPGTRLTVL.

V is TRBV5-6 and J is TRBJ2-7, with TRBD2 identical over 7 bases. The germline CDR1 and CDR2 sequences are SGHDT and YYEEEE. The CDR3 runs 15 residues. V was clipped by 4 bases and J by 6 bases; unmatched bases: 13. CDR3 nucleotides: TGTGCCAGCAGCCCCCCGGGGGGTTTGAGGGGCGAGCAGTACTTC. This encodes CASSPPGGLRGEQYF.

The gene calls are TRBV7-9 and TRBJ2-6, with a weak D call TRBD2 (5 bases). The CDR3 length is 15 residues. Germline-derived CDR1 and CDR2 are SEHNR and FQNEAQ (reference sequence). Trimming cost V 5 bases and J 2 bases, with 10 bases left between them. The CDR3 coding sequence is TGTGCCAGCAGCGCGGCCGGGACTGGGGCCAACGTCCTGACTTTC. Residues: CASSAAGTGANVLTF.

The chain recombines TRBV10-3 with TRBJ2-1, with 9 bases fitting TRBD2. The germline V gene has CDR1 ENHRY and CDR2 SYGVKD. The CDR3 is 13 amino acids. The V segment lost 8 bases and the J segment 5 bases; nucleotides outside the gene matches: 4. In DNA form, the CDR3 reads TGTGCCATCGAGGCGGGGGGGAACAATGAGCAGTTCTTC. It codes for CAIEAGGNNEQFF.

As for this clone: The junction differs from germline at one of its ends, possibly a read error. The chain has TRBV7-7 and TRBJ2-7; D uncertain. CDR3 size: 13 residues. Germline CDR1 reads SSHAT; CDR2 reads FNYEAQ (reference sequence). CDR3 DNA sequence: TGTGCTAGCAGCCAGGACCCCACCTACGAGCAGTACTTC. Its protein product is CASSQDPTYEQYF.